A single T cell receptor beta chain is shown here with its context. This specimen comes from a study of cytomegalovirus exposure and HLA in healthy donors. Germline-derived CDR1 and CDR2 are SEHNR and FQNEAQ (reference sequence). Trimming removed 5 bases at V and 0 bases at J, with 14 bases between. The CDR3 spans 15 residues. PCR involved 60 Vbeta and 13 Jbeta primers. The data were produced by immunoSEQ multiplex PCR, yet TCRdb's version contains in-frame clones alone and is incomplete. The sample lists some 140,000 clones; about four fifths were seen once. Sequencing input: PBMCs. This clonotype was sampled from a male donor in good health and CMV-seropositive. The genes are TRBV7-9 and TRBJ2-7, with a tentative D call TRBD2 (6 bases). For the CDR3, the DNA is TGTGCCAGCAGCCCCGTGGAGGGCCGCTCCTACGAGCAGTACTTC. This translates into CASSPVEGRSYEQYF. The full variable domain, rest sourced from reference TRBV7-9 and TRBJ2-7, is DTGVSQNPRHKITKRGQNVTFRCDPISEHNRLYWYRQTLGQGPEFLTYFQNEAQLEKSRLLSDRFSAERPKGSFSTLEIQRTEQGDSAMYLCASSPVEGRSYEQYFGPGTRLTVT.